Only a few counts were recorded for the clone carrying this TCR beta chain. Its antigen is currently unknown. The J segment lost 1 base and the V segment lost 5 bases, leaving 3 bases of the junction unmatched. Germline CDR1 SGHAT, CDR2 FQNNGV. The CDR3 is made up of 14 amino acids. This record belongs to a study of CD8+ T cells in alopecia areata. The study's findings and limits: Patients showed less clear TCR sequence sharing than mice, possibly partly because of HLA diversity. Sequence data from scalp samples additionally include resident alphabeta T cells of normal skin. Higher clonality and more expanded CD8+ clones appeared in lesional than normal scalp.

cDNA reverse transcribed from extracted RNA served as the sequencing template. TCRdb keeps only in-frame clones here, not all; method: immunoSEQ multiplex PCR. The table includes roughly 100,000 clones, roughly 53% detected once. The receptor was derived from a human donor in good health. Sequences were obtained from CD4+ T cells sorted from blood. The rearrangement links TRBV11-2 to TRBJ2-5, with 8 bases lining up with TRBD2. The CDR3 region has the DNA TGTGCCAGCAGCCAGCGGGGGCCCCAAGAGACCCAGTACTTC. This encodes CASSQRGPQETQYF.